This T cell receptor (beta chain) was found in a study of blood T cell repertoires in COVID-19. V was clipped by 4 bases and J by 4 bases, with 12 bases between them. Germline CDR1 and CDR2: KGHSH and LQKENI. This CDR3 has 14 amino acids. TCRdb's table, derived via immunoSEQ multiplex PCR, lists solely in-frame clones and lacks some. This sample yields 100,000 or so clones, of which more than 75% are seen a single time; 10% to 15% belongs to the top ten. This chain links TRBV18 with TRBJ2-3, with D possibly matching TRBD1 (5 bases). This sequence originates from a human donor in a cohort sampled during active COVID-19. Source material: peripheral blood. CDR3 in amino acids: CASSLRQQADTQYF. CDR3 coding DNA: TGTGCCAGCTCACTTCGACAGCAGGCAGATACGCAGTATTTT.